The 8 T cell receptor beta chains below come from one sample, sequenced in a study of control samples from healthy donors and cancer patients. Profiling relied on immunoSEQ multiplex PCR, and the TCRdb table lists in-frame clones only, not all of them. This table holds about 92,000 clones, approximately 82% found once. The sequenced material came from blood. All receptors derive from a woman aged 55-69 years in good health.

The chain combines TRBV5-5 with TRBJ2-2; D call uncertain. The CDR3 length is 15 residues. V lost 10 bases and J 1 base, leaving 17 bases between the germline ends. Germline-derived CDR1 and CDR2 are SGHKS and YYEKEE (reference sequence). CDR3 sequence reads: CASGLAPLNTGELFF. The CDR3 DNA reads TGTGCCTCAGGTCTGGCCCCCCTGAACACCGGGGAGCTGTTTTTT.

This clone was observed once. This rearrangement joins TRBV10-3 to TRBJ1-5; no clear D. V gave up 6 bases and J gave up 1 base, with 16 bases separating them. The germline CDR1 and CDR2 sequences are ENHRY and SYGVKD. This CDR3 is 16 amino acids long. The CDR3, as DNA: TGTGCCATCAGCGCCACCCAGCAGACCAGCAATCAGCCCCAGCATTTT. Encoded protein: CAISATQQTSNQPQHF.

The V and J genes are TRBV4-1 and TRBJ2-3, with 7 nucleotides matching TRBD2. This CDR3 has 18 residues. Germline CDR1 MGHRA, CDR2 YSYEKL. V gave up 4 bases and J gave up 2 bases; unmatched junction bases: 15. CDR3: CASSPRFTLGGSTDTQYF. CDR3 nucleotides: TGCGCCAGCAGCCCTCGATTTACGTTGGGAGGGTCCACAGATACGCAGTATTTT.

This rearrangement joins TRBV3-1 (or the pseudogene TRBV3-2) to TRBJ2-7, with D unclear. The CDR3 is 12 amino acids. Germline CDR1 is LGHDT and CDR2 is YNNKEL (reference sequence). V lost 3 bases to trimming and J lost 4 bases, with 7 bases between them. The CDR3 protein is CASSHSSYEQYF. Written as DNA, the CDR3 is TGTGCCAGCAGCCATTCCTCTTACGAGCAGTACTTC.

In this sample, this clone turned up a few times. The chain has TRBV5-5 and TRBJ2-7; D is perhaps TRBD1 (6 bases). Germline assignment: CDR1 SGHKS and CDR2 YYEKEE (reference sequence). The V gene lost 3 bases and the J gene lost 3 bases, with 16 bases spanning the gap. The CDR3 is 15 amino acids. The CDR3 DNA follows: TGTGCCAGCAGCTGGGAAGGACAGTTACTCTACGAGCAGTACTTC. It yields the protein CASSWEGQLLYEQYF. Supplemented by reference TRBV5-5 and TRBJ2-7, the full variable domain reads DAGVTQSPTHLIKTRGQQVTLRCSPISGHKSVSWYQQVLGQGPQFIFQYYEKEERGRGNFPDRFSARQFPNYSSELNVNALLLGDSALYLCASSWEGQLLYEQYFGPGTRLTVT.

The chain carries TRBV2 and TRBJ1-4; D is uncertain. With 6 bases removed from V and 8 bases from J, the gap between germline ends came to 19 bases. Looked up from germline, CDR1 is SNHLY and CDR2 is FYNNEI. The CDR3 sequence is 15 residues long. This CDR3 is CASSTASGGREKLFF. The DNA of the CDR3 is TGTGCCAGCAGCACCGCTTCGGGTGGTAGGGAAAAACTGTTTTTT.

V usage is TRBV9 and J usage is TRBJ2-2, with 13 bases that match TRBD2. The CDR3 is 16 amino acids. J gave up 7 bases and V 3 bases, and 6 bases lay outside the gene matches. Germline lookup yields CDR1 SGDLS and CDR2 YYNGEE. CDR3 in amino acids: CASSAGLAGVHGELFF. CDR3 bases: TGTGCCAGCAGCGCTGGACTAGCGGGAGTTCACGGGGAGCTGTTTTTT.

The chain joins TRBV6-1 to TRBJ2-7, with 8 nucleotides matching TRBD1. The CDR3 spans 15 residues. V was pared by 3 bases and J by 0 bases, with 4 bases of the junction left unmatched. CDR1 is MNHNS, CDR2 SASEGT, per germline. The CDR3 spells CASSDPGQDSYEQYF. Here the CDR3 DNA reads TGTGCCAGCAGTGACCCGGGACAGGACTCCTACGAGCAGTACTTC.